A single sample gave rise to the 30 T cell receptor beta chains below, sequenced in a study of CD8+CD57+ T cells in acquired aplastic anemia. Genomic DNA provided the template from which TCR beta VDJ and CDR3 profiles were obtained. TCRdb recomputed calls from the reads with MiXCR, one row per CDR3 protein. The sample includes some 170,000 distinct CDR3 sequences, 40% to 50% of them seen just once. Sequencing involved patients with CD8+CD57+ cell expansion previously shown by flow cytometry. The sample comprised sorted CD4+, CD8+, or CD8+CD57+ T cells (not recorded which) from PBMCs. All receptors derive from a human donor with aplastic anemia.

The genes are TRBV2 and TRBJ1-2; 8 bases align to TRBD1. The CDR3 is made up of 13 amino acids. V was clipped by 2 bases and J by 12 bases; unmatched bases: 8. Germline assignment: CDR1 SNHLY and CDR2 FYNNEI. This chain's CDR3 is CASSETWTGTDTF. CDR3 nucleotides: TGTGCCAGCAGTGAAACTTGGACAGGGACAGACACCTTC.

The chain employs TRBV20-1 and TRBJ2-7, with 10 nucleotides matching TRBD1. CDR1 and CDR2 from the germline V gene are DFQATT and SNEGSKA (reference sequence). V shed 6 bases, J shed 2 bases, and the junction held 4 bases outside the gene matches. CDR3 length equals 13 residues. The CDR3 spells CSAPGTGAYEQYF. CDR3 coding DNA: TGCAGTGCGCCCGGGACAGGGGCCTACGAGCAGTACTTC.

This clonotype was observed many times. The rearrangement joins TRBV6-1 to TRBJ2-3; the D is unclear. From germline, CDR1 is MNHNS and CDR2 SASEGT. V lost 8 bases to trimming and J lost 4 bases, with 19 bases between them. CDR3 length equals 15 residues. CDR3 DNA sequence: TGTGCCAGCCAGACCTTCCTCACGGGCCCAGATACGCAGTATTTT. Encoded protein: CASQTFLTGPDTQYF.

The CDR3 protein is CATSDPRGHGRNEQFF. The CDR3 DNA reads as TGTGCCACCAGTGATCCGCGGGGACATGGACGGAATGAGCAGTTCTTC. The gene calls are TRBV24-1 and TRBJ2-1, with D tentatively TRBD1 or TRBD2 (6 bases each). CDR3 length: 16 amino acids. CDR1 is KGHDR and CDR2 is SFDVKD in the germline V gene. V was cut by 3 bases and J by 7 bases, with 18 bases left in between.

This clonotype was detected ten times or more. J is TRBJ2-7 and V is TRBV5-5; 7 positions agree with TRBD2. This CDR3 spans 14 amino acids. CDR1 is SGHKS, CDR2 YYEKEE, per germline (reference sequence). Germline trimming cut 4 bases from V and 0 bases from J; bases unmatched to any gene: 4. CDR3 DNA: TGTGCCAGCAGCCCAAGCGGGACCTCCTACGAGCAGTACTTC. It encodes CASSPSGTSYEQYF.

The rearrangement uses TRBV10-1 and TRBJ1-1; TRBD1 matches at 11 bases. V trimming: 2 bases; J trimming: 10 bases; junction bases outside the gene matches: 6. The CDR3 spans 14 residues. Germline V lookup: CDR1 WNHNN, CDR2 SYGVQD (reference sequence). The CDR3 loop reads CASSENGQGAGAFF. Here the CDR3 DNA reads TGCGCCAGCAGTGAGAATGGACAGGGGGCTGGAGCTTTCTTT.

This clonotype was counted many times. V is TRBV6-2 or TRBV6-3 and J is TRBJ1-1; D call uncertain. Per the germline V gene, CDR1 is MNHEY and CDR2 is SVGEGT. Trimming took 2 bases from V and 4 from J, leaving 8 bases between them. The CDR3 runs 13 residues. CDR3 coding DNA: TGTGCCAGCAGTTACGAGGTTCGCACTGAAGCTTTCTTT. This translates into CASSYEVRTEAFF.

The rearrangement joins TRBV24-1 to TRBJ2-2; D remains ambiguous. The germline V gene encodes CDR1 KGHDR and CDR2 SFDVKD. The V end lost 2 bases, the J end lost 7 bases, and 16 bases lay between the germline ends. CDR3 size: 16 residues. CDR3 amino acids: CATSDSSPVIDGELFF. The CDR3 nucleotides are TGTGCCACCAGTGATTCCTCTCCGGTCATTGACGGGGAGCTGTTTTTT.

The table lists this clonotype with many counts. This chain joins TRBV13 and TRBJ2-5; possibly TRBD1 or TRBD2 for D (6 bases each). CDR3 length equals 12 residues. V was trimmed by 8 bases and J by 4 bases, leaving 11 bases between them. Germline V CDR1 and CDR2: PRHDT, FYEKMQ (reference sequence). CDR3 bases: TGTGCCAGCGGAAAGGGGGGAGAGACCCAGTACTTC. Its protein is CASGKGGETQYF.

Comments on this clonotype: This may be a read error: a much more frequent sequence differs by one nucleotide. CDR3 loop: CASSRPGQGLFPSGNTIYF. The CDR3 DNA reads as TGTGCCAGTAGTAGGCCTGGGCAGGGACTCTTTCCGAGCGGAAACACCATATATTTT. This chain joins TRBV19 and TRBJ1-3; the D gene is possibly TRBD1 (5 bases). The germline CDR1 and CDR2 sequences are LNHDA and SQIVND (reference sequence). The V end lost 4 bases, the J end lost 4 bases, and 26 bases lay between the germline ends. The CDR3 contains 19 residues.

This clonotype was counted many times. This sequence joins TRBV6-6 and TRBJ1-1, with D maybe TRBD1 (5 bases). This CDR3 comprises 14 residues. The V gene lost 4 bases and the J gene lost 5 bases, with 14 bases spanning the gap. CDR1 and CDR2 from the germline V gene are MNHNY and SVGAGI (reference sequence). The CDR3 DNA reads as TGTGCCAGCAGTTTCGGGGGTGGGGGGACTGAAGCTTTCTTT. Translation gives CASSFGGGGTEAFF.

This clonotype has a handful of counts. The chain carries TRBV15 and TRBJ1-2; 9 nucleotides match TRBD1. V was pared by 3 bases and J by 3 bases, with 5 bases of the junction left unmatched. Per germline, CDR1 LNHNV and CDR2 YYDKDF (reference sequence). CDR3 length: 15 residues. The CDR3 nucleotides read TGTGCCACCAGCAGGGCGACAGGGGGGGACTATGGCTACACCTTC. Amino acids: CATSRATGGDYGYTF.

V and J are TRBV19 and TRBJ2-3; D might be TRBD1 or TRBD2, each matching 5 bases. This CDR3 is 14 amino acids long. Per the germline V gene, CDR1 is LNHDA and CDR2 is SQIVND (reference sequence). Trimming took off 11 bases at V and 0 bases at J, with 15 bases between the two ends. In nucleotides, the CDR3 is TGTGCCGTTAAGTCGGGGCCTAGCACAGATACGCAGTATTTT. This encodes CAVKSGPSTDTQYF.

This clonotype was counted a single time. This chain connects TRBV11-2 to TRBJ2-7; D may be TRBD1 or TRBD2 (5 bases each). Trimming removed 6 bases at V and 6 bases at J, with 12 bases between. The CDR3 consists of 12 residues. Looked up from germline, CDR1 is SGHAT and CDR2 is FQNNGV. The CDR3 is CASSPSGSEQYF. CDR3 nucleotide sequence: TGTGCCAGCAGTCCTTCAGGGAGCGAGCAGTACTTC.

This clonotype was observed many times. The chain is built from TRBV9 and TRBJ2-3; the D is unclear. V was pared by 0 bases and J by 8 bases, with 10 bases between. There are 13 residues in the CDR3. In germline, CDR1 is SGDLS, CDR2 YYNGEE. CDR3 nucleotide sequence: TGTGCCAGCAGCGTAGCTACCCGGGTTACGCAGTATTTT. Translated, it gives CASSVATRVTQYF.

This clonotype showed up just once. The V call is TRBV18, the J call TRBJ2-7; unclear D gene. Per germline, CDR1 KGHSH and CDR2 LQKENI. V was pared by 3 bases and J by 2 bases, with 20 bases between. The CDR3 sequence is 17 residues long. The CDR3 loop is CASSPNLLGIGPYEQYF. The CDR3, as DNA: TGTGCCAGCTCACCTAACCTGTTGGGGATAGGGCCCTACGAGCAGTACTTC.

The rearrangement uses TRBV29-1 and TRBJ1-1, with D hard to call. Germline CDR1 and CDR2: SQVTM and ANQGSEA. This CDR3 comprises 16 residues. Trimming cost V 0 bases and J 5 bases, with 19 bases left between them. The CDR3 coding sequence is TGCAGCGTTGAAGATCGCATGGACGTCGTGGGAACTGAAGCTTTCTTT. It encodes CSVEDRMDVVGTEAFF.

This clonotype was detected many times. The J gene is TRBJ1-4, the V gene TRBV5-1; D gene uncertain. The V end was cut by 0 bases, the J end by 1 base, with 7 bases between. The V gene's germline CDR1 is SGHRS and CDR2 YFSETQ. This CDR3 contains 15 residues. The CDR3 loop is CASSLEGVTNEKLFF. CDR3 DNA sequence: TGCGCCAGCAGCTTGGAGGGTGTAACTAATGAAAAACTGTTTTTT.

J is TRBJ2-7 and V is TRBV10-2; 8 bases are shared with TRBD1. V shed 6 bases and J 5 bases; nucleotides not matched to a gene: 15. Germline loops: CDR1 WSHSY, CDR2 SAAADI. The CDR3 is 16 amino acids. The CDR3 loop is CASSISDRGPWDEQYF. For the CDR3, the DNA is TGCGCCAGCAGCATTTCCGACAGGGGCCCCTGGGACGAGCAGTACTTC.

The DNA for the CDR3 is TGCAGTGCGGACCCGGGCCCGGAGGAGGCCCAGTACTTC. Protein sequence: CSADPGPEEAQYF. The gene calls are TRBV20-1 and TRBJ2-5; possible D gene TRBD2, 5 bases. Germline assignment: CDR1 DFQATT and CDR2 SNEGSKA (reference sequence). The CDR3 runs to 13 residues. Deletions cut 6 bases from V and 9 bases from J, with 20 bases between.

Concerning this clonotype itself: A much larger clone differs by one base, so this may be a read error. The V and J genes are TRBV7-8 and TRBJ1-3; tentative D call: TRBD1 (5 bases). The CDR3 totals 14 residues. The V gene's germline CDR1 is SGHVS and CDR2 FQNEAQ. Between the trimmed V and J ends, which lost 5 bases and 4 bases, there was a span of 12 bases. The DNA for the CDR3 is TGTGCCAGCAGCCGCAGGGTGGGCGGAAACACCATATATTTT. The encoded protein is CASSRRVGGNTIYF.

V is TRBV5-1 and J is TRBJ1-2; 7 bases match TRBD1. V dropped 3 bases and J dropped 6; count of bases not matched to a gene: 11. The CDR3 extends over 15 amino acids. Germline loops: CDR1 SGHRS, CDR2 YFSETQ. CDR3 nucleotides: TGCGCCAGCAGCTCGGGGGACAGTCCTTGGGATGGCTACACCTTC. Its protein is CASSSGDSPWDGYTF.

This clonotype was seen more than once but under ten times. This rearrangement joins TRBV2 to TRBJ1-2; D remains ambiguous. Germline V gene data show CDR1 as SNHLY and CDR2 as FYNNEI. The CDR3 extends over 14 amino acids. V was pared by 0 bases and J by 1 base, with 6 bases between. Written as DNA, the CDR3 is TGTGCCAGCAGTGAAGCGAGGGTTAACTATGGCTACACCTTC. It yields the protein CASSEARVNYGYTF.

The V gene is TRBV11-1, the J gene TRBJ2-1; D not certain. V lost 9 bases, J lost 7 bases, and 19 bases lay in between. The CDR3 sequence is 14 residues long. Germline CDR1 is SGHAT and CDR2 is FQDESV (reference sequence). For the CDR3, the DNA is TGTGCCAGTAGTACAAGGGCCGGTGAAAATGAGCAGTTCTTC. Translating gives CASSTRAGENEQFF.

This clonotype was seen at least ten times. The CDR3 loop is CASSASQGAYYGYTF. DNA for the CDR3: TGTGCCAGCAGTGCGTCACAGGGGGCCTACTATGGCTACACCTTC. The chain combines TRBV6-1 with TRBJ1-2; 9 nucleotides agree with TRBD1. Germline CDR1 reads MNHNS; CDR2 reads SASEGT. With 4 bases clipped from V and 3 bases from J, the junction kept 6 bases outside the gene matches. This CDR3 is 15 amino acids long.

With regard to this clonotype: A read error may be the cause here, since a much bigger clone is one base away. The V gene is TRBV7-2, the J gene TRBJ2-5; weak D call: TRBD2 (5 bases). Per the germline V gene, CDR1 is SGHTA and CDR2 is FQGNSA. This CDR3 has 15 residues. The DNA for the CDR3 is TGTGCCAGCGGCTTGCTAGGGAGAAATCAGGAGACCCAGTACTTC. It is translated as CASGLLGRNQETQYF. Supplemented by reference TRBV7-2 and TRBJ2-5, the full variable domain reads GAGVSQSPSNKVTEKGKDVELRCDPISGHTALYWYRQSLGQGLEFLIYFQGNSAPDKSGLPSDRFSAERTGGSVSTLTIQRTQQEDSAVYLCASGLLGRNQETQYFGPGTRLLVL.

The chain employs TRBV7-6 and TRBJ1-3; TRBD1 agrees at 10 bases. The CDR3 loop spans 16 amino acids. The J segment lost 4 bases and the V segment lost 1 base, leaving 4 bases of the junction unmatched. Germline V CDR1 and CDR2: SGHVS, FNYEAQ. The CDR3 here is CASSLGQGASGNTIYF. CDR3 coding DNA: TGTGCCAGCAGCTTAGGACAGGGGGCGAGCGGAAACACCATATATTTT.

This clonotype showed up just a few times. This sequence joins TRBV10-3 and TRBJ2-2; tentatively, D is TRBD1 (6 bases). Germline CDR1 reads ENHRY; CDR2 reads SYGVKD. The V and J ends lost 7 bases and 3 bases respectively, with 15 bases between them. The CDR3 is made up of 15 amino acids. The CDR3, as DNA: TGTGCCATCACAAGATCGGACAGAGACACCGGGGAGCTGTTTTTT. It yields the protein CAITRSDRDTGELFF.

To note about this clonotype: This could be a read error, since a much larger clone is one nucleotide away. The chain uses TRBV27 and TRBJ2-7; D call uncertain. CDR1 MNHEY and CDR2 SMNVEV come from the germline V gene (reference sequence). The CDR3 extends over 14 amino acids. The CDR3 loop is CASGTAFTSYDQYF. CDR3 DNA sequence: TGTGCCAGCGGAACCGCCTTTACGTCCTACGATCAGTACTTC.

The rearrangement uses TRBV7-9 and TRBJ2-3; possible D gene TRBD1, 6 bases. The germline V gene has CDR1 SEHNR and CDR2 FQNEAQ (reference sequence). There are 12 residues in the CDR3. Trimming removed 5 bases at V and 6 bases at J, with 9 bases between. The CDR3 DNA reads as TGTGCCAGCAGCCATGGGGGCGATACGCAGTATTTT. It yields the protein CASSHGGDTQYF. The complete variable domain, with remaining parts taken from reference TRBV7-9 and TRBJ2-3, reads DTGVSQNPRHKITKRGQNVTFRCDPISEHNRLYWYRQTLGQGPEFLTYFQNEAQLEKSRLLSDRFSAERPKGSFSTLEIQRTEQGDSAMYLCASSHGGDTQYFGPGTRLTVL.